This is a list of T cell receptor beta chains from one sample in a study of patients and donors after allogeneic stem cell transplantation. Via MiXCR, TCRdb re-called the RT-PCR reads, giving one row per CDR3 protein. This table holds some 90,000 distinct CDR3 sequences, roughly 43% found once. The sample consisted of blood, either unsorted or a sorted T cell fraction (not recorded which). These receptors originate from a human donor who was either an allogeneic HSCT recipient or a stem cell or donor lymphocyte infusion donor (not recorded which). It is not recorded whose cells these are; they may come from a transplant donor. Each CDR3 is given with its conserved first and last residue. The order of the fields is D gene, clone size, J gene, V gene, CDR3 protein, CDR3 DNA. The D gene is left open where the match is weak. For some rows the clone size is stated as once, few or many, or as a class when expanded; others skip it.

TRBD1,.,TRBJ1-6,TRBV6-5,CASTSTGTYNSPLHF,TGTGCCAGCACCTCGACAGGGACCTATAATTCACCCCTCCACTTT
.,.,TRBJ2-3,TRBV20-1,CSAHPAEGADTQYF,TGCAGTGCTCACCCCGCTGAGGGGGCAGATACGCAGTATTTT
.,.,TRBJ1-5,TRBV12-3/TRBV12-4,CASSPRGLSNQPQHF,TGTGCCAGCAGTCCCCGAGGGTTAAGCAATCAGCCCCAGCATTTT
.,.,TRBJ2-5,TRBV7-6,CASSLFLGPQETQYF,TGTGCCAGCAGCTTATTTCTTGGGCCCCAAGAGACCCAGTACTTC
.,.,TRBJ1-2,TRBV7-9,CASSLGGDRDYGYTF,TGTGCCAGCAGCTTAGGAGGGGACCGAGACTATGGCTACACCTTC
.,few,TRBJ1-5,TRBV12-3/TRBV12-4,CASRSSTGSDQPQHF,TGTGCCAGCCGTTCGTCAACCGGAAGCGATCAGCCCCAGCATTTT
.,.,TRBJ2-1,TRBV15,CATSRGGRSYNEQFF,TGTGCCACCAGCCGAGGGGGACGCTCCTACAATGAGCAGTTCTTC
TRBD2,.,TRBJ2-1,TRBV3-1,CASSTSGISSEQFF,TGTGCCAGCAGCACTAGCGGGATCTCGAGTGAGCAGTTCTTC
.,.,TRBJ1-5,TRBV7-2,CASSLRERSNQPQHF,TGTGCCAGCAGCTTAAGGGAGAGGAGCAATCAGCCCCAGCATTTT
.,.,TRBJ1-2,TRBV28,CASSSPGEGRGYTF,TGTGCCAGCAGTTCCCCCGGGGAGGGGAGAGGCTACACCTTC
.,.,TRBJ1-1,TRBV28,CASSLARGRTEAFF,TGTGCCAGCAGTTTGGCACGCGGGCGCACTGAAGCTTTCTTT
.,.,TRBJ1-1,TRBV5-8,CASSFNRVEAFF,TGTGCCAGCAGCTTCAACAGGGTTGAAGCTTTCTTT
TRBD1,.,TRBJ1-2,TRBV11-2,CASSLLVGTVNYGYTF,TGTGCCAGCAGCTTACTTGTGGGGACAGTCAACTATGGCTACACCTTC
.,.,TRBJ1-1,TRBV27,CASSPVGVVNTEAFF,TGTGCCAGCAGTCCTGTGGGGGTGGTGAACACTGAAGCTTTCTTT
.,.,TRBJ1-1,TRBV5-1,CASSSSGRITEAFF,TGCGCCAGCAGCTCATCAGGGAGGATCACTGAAGCTTTCTTT
.,once,TRBJ2-3,TRBV11-2,CASRHVFGVTDTQYF,TGTGCCAGCCGACACGTTTTTGGTGTAACAGATACGCAGTATTTT
TRBD1,few,TRBJ1-1,TRBV20-1,CSAPRTGGWNTEAFF,TGCAGTGCCCCTAGGACAGGGGGATGGAACACTGAAGCTTTCTTT
.,.,TRBJ1-1,TRBV25-1,CATASGGGWNTEAFF,TGTGCCACAGCCTCAGGAGGGGGTTGGAACACTGAAGCTTTCTTT
.,.,TRBJ1-1,TRBV4-3,CASSPLEGGGTEAFF,TGCGCCAGCAGCCCCCTAGAAGGGGGGGGCACTGAAGCTTTCTTT
.,.,TRBJ1-2,TRBV5-1,CASSPDSPYGYTF,TGCGCCAGCAGCCCGGACAGTCCCTATGGCTACACCTTC
TRBD1,.,TRBJ2-5,TRBV5-1,CASSADRLQETQYF,TGCGCCAGCAGCGCGGACAGGCTACAAGAGACCCAGTACTTC
.,few,TRBJ1-2,TRBV6-5,CASSYSAGNYGYTF,TGTGCCAGCAGTTACTCGGCAGGGAACTATGGCTACACCTTC
.,.,TRBJ1-1,TRBV4-2,CASSQEFGAPMNTEAFF,TGTGCCAGCAGCCAAGAATTTGGCGCACCCATGAACACTGAAGCTTTCTTT
.,few,TRBJ1-6,TRBV12-3/TRBV12-4,CASSLENSSPLHF,TGTGCCAGCAGTTTAGAGAATAGTTCACCCCTCCACTTT
.,few,TRBJ1-6,TRBV6-2/TRBV6-3,CASRPQGLNSPLHF,TGTGCCAGCAGACCTCAGGGGTTGAATTCACCCCTCCACTTT
TRBD2,.,TRBJ2-7,TRBV19,CASSMGLAGAPYEQYF,TGTGCCAGTAGTATGGGGTTAGCGGGAGCCCCCTACGAGCAGTACTTC
TRBD1,few,TRBJ1-1,TRBV7-9,CASSGQVPNTEAFF,TGTGCCAGCAGCGGACAGGTCCCGAACACTGAAGCTTTCTTT
.,.,TRBJ1-5,TRBV20-1,CSATSGFNQPQHF,TGCAGTGCTACTTCGGGATTCAATCAGCCCCAGCATTTT
TRBD1,.,TRBJ1-2,TRBV7-2,CASSSGTEFNYGYTF,TGTGCCAGCAGCTCCGGGACAGAGTTTAACTATGGCTACACCTTC
.,.,TRBJ2-2,TRBV24-1,CATSDQTRRGYGELFF,TGTGCCACCAGTGATCAGACGAGACGTGGTTACGGGGAGCTGTTTTTT
.,.,TRBJ1-1,TRBV15,CATSRDQGSLTEAFF,TGTGCCACCAGCAGAGATCAGGGGTCACTAACTGAAGCTTTCTTT
.,.,TRBJ2-2,TRBV29-1,CSVAHGSGELFF,TGCAGCGTTGCCCACGGATCCGGGGAGCTGTTTTTT
.,.,TRBJ2-5,TRBV15,CATSRGIQETQYF,TGTGCCACCAGCAGAGGGATCCAAGAGACCCAGTACTTC
.,once,TRBJ1-2,TRBV28,CASSLPRGKNGYTF,TGTGCCAGCAGTTTGCCCAGGGGTAAAAATGGCTACACCTTC
TRBD1,.,TRBJ1-1,TRBV7-2,CASSTDRGNTEAFF,TGTGCCAGCAGCACGGACAGGGGGAACACTGAAGCTTTCTTT
.,.,TRBJ2-1,TRBV28,CASSPRDYNEQFF,TGTGCCAGCAGCCCCCGGGACTACAATGAGCAGTTCTTC
.,.,TRBJ1-4,TRBV6-5,CASSRDLVNEKLFF,TGTGCCAGCAGCAGAGACCTCGTGAATGAAAAACTGTTTTTT
.,many,TRBJ1-2,TRBV12-3/TRBV12-4,CASSLSYGYTF,TGTGCCAGCAGCCTAAGCTATGGCTACACCTTC
TRBD1,few,TRBJ1-2,TRBV20-1,CSARTAKGQGTNYGYTF,TGCAGTGCTAGAACCGCGAAGGGACAGGGGACTAACTATGGCTACACCTTC
.,.,TRBJ1-2,TRBV10-3,CATHQGPSYGYTF,TGTGCCACCCATCAGGGGCCCTCCTATGGCTACACCTTC